This passage covers 4 T cell receptor beta chains from one sample sequenced in a study of graft-versus-host responses after intestinal transplantation. Using immunoSEQ multiplex PCR, the repertoire was profiled, and TCRdb retains in-frame clones only, with some absent. The data show over 90,000 clones, 91% seen once. No antigen has been assigned to these receptors. Here the sequenced sample was unstimulated CD8+ T cells sorted from spleen or lymph node cells, taken before intestinal transplant. The receptor source for this set is a human donor who received an intestinal transplant.

The chain uses TRBV6-1 and TRBJ1-2; 7 bases are a match to TRBD1. The V and J ends lost 4 bases and 5 bases, in that order; junction bases with no gene match: 10. Germline V lookup: CDR1 MNHNS, CDR2 SASEGT. CDR3 length: 15 residues. This chain's CDR3 is CASSGWTGTAYGYTF. Written as DNA, the CDR3 is TGTGCCAGCAGTGGATGGACCGGGACAGCTTATGGCTACACCTTC.

This clone was counted once. This chain links TRBV27 with TRBJ2-3, with a tentative D call TRBD2 (5 bases). The CDR3 extends over 15 amino acids. CDR1 MNHEY and CDR2 SMNVEV come from the germline V gene (reference sequence). V lost 1 base, J lost 4 bases, and 12 bases lay in between. Written as DNA, the CDR3 is TGTGCCAGCAGTTTATTCCCGGGAAGCTCAGATACGCAGTATTTT. Translated, it gives CASSLFPGSSDTQYF.

V gene TRBV19 combines with J gene TRBJ2-3; 14 bases match TRBD2. This CDR3 spans 21 amino acids. V shed 9 bases and J 0 bases; nucleotides not matched to a gene: 20. The germline V gene has CDR1 LNHDA and CDR2 SQIVND (reference sequence). CDR3 region: CASRGLGGTSGSSGSTDTQYF. As DNA, the CDR3 is TGTGCCAGCCGTGGCCTTGGGGGGACTAGCGGGAGTAGTGGTAGCACAGATACGCAGTATTTT. Looking up the rest from reference TRBV19 and TRBJ2-3 gives the full variable domain: DGGITQSPKYLFRKEGQNVTLSCEQNLNHDAMYWYRQDPGQGLRLIYYSQIVNDFQKGDIAEGYSVSREKKESFPLTVTSAQKNPTAFYLCASRGLGGTSGSSGSTDTQYFGPGTRLTVL.

V and J are TRBV4-2 and TRBJ2-1; a weak D match, TRBD1 (5 bases). Germline CDR1 LGHNA, CDR2 YNFKEQ. This CDR3 is built from 13 residues. The V gene lost 4 bases and the J gene lost 4 bases, with 8 bases spanning the gap. As DNA, the CDR3 is TGTGCCAGCAGCCCAGGGATTTACAATGAGCAGTTCTTC. The encoded protein is CASSPGIYNEQFF.